A selection of T cell receptor beta chains follows, all from one sample in a study of a mutant IDH1 vaccine in newly diagnosed glioma. The table came from immunoSEQ multiplex PCR; TCRdb's copy has only in-frame clones and leaves some out. Altogether about 51,000 clones are present, more than 60% being singletons, with the ten largest covering about 2%. The material was PBMCs, obtained from a glioma patient treated with radiotherapy, temozolomide or both. The source is a woman aged 40 to 50 with glioma. Each CDR3 is given with its conserved first and last residue. D genes are given only for firm matches. Not all rows give a size; the values are once, few, many and, for expanded clones, a class.

V	size	D	J	CDR3	DNA
TRBV18	few	TRBD1	TRBJ1-1	CASSLRGTGNTEAFF	TGTGCCAGCTCACTTCGCGGGACAGGGAACACTGAAGCTTTCTTT
TRBV5-1	few	TRBD2	TRBJ2-3	CASSNGLAGRTDTQYF	TGCGCCAGCAGCAATGGACTAGCGGGGCGCACAGATACGCAGTATTTT
TRBV7-2	few	-	TRBJ1-5	CASSKQGDQPQHF	TGTGCCAGCTCTAAACAGGGTGATCAGCCCCAGCATTTT
TRBV7-9	-	-	TRBJ1-6	CASSLIRGPLHF	TGTGCCAGCAGCTTAATCAGGGGACCCCTCCACTTT
TRBV7-9	-	-	TRBJ1-2	CASSLGHPADYGYTF	TGTGCCAGCAGCTTAGGGCACCCCGCGGACTATGGCTACACCTTC
TRBV5-1	-	TRBD1	TRBJ1-1	CASSFDRDAEAFF	TGCGCCAGCAGCTTTGACAGGGACGCTGAAGCTTTCTTT
TRBV9	-	TRBD1	TRBJ1-6	CASSSWDRGSNSPLHF	TGTGCCAGCAGCTCCTGGGACAGGGGTAGCAATTCACCCCTCCACTTT
TRBV5-1	-	-	TRBJ2-6	CASSLDPGTSSGANVLTF	TGCGCCAGCAGCTTGGATCCGGGGACAAGCTCTGGGGCCAACGTCCTGACTTTC
TRBV5-4	-	TRBD1	TRBJ1-4	CASSPGTGTSNEKLFF	TGTGCCAGCAGCCCAGGGACAGGGACTTCTAATGAAAAACTGTTTTTT
TRBV2	-	-	TRBJ1-6	CASSPLGLRESPLHF	TGTGCCAGCAGTCCCCTAGGGTTGCGGGAATCACCCCTCCACTTT
TRBV15	few	-	TRBJ1-1	CATSGHREGVTEAFF	TGTGCCACCAGCGGACACAGGGAGGGGGTTACTGAAGCTTTCTTT
TRBV9	-	TRBD1	TRBJ2-7	CASSARTGLHEQYF	TGTGCCAGCAGCGCCCGGACAGGACTCCACGAGCAGTACTTC
TRBV5-6	-	-	TRBJ2-4	CASSLAWGAKNIQYF	TGTGCCAGCAGCTTGGCCTGGGGAGCCAAAAACATTCAGTACTTC
TRBV11-1	-	-	TRBJ2-7	CASSSGGEDWYEQYF	TGTGCCAGCAGCTCCGGGGGCGAGGACTGGTACGAGCAGTACTTC
TRBV5-6	-	-	TRBJ2-1	CASSLPGYNEQFF	TGTGCCAGCAGCTTACCGGGCTACAATGAGCAGTTCTTC
TRBV7-9	-	-	TRBJ2-2	CASDATRTENTGELFF	TGTGCCAGTGATGCCACTCGGACGGAGAACACCGGGGAGCTGTTTTTT
TRBV6-6	-	-	TRBJ1-5	CASSYPTEASNQPQHF	TGTGCCAGCAGTTACCCGACCGAAGCTAGCAATCAGCCCCAGCATTTT
TRBV7-9	-	TRBD1	TRBJ1-2	CASSLGDRVSGYTF	TGTGCCAGCAGCTTAGGGGACAGGGTGAGCGGCTACACCTTC
TRBV6-1	-	-	TRBJ2-5	CASSDLHF	TGTGCCAGCAGTGACCTTCACTTC
TRBV27	once	TRBD1	TRBJ1-6	CASRRDRGASPLHF	TGTGCCAGCAGGCGAGACAGGGGCGCTTCACCCCTCCACTTT
TRBV6-5	-	-	TRBJ1-5	CASSPGAWGNQPQHF	TGTGCCAGCAGCCCTGGGGCGTGGGGCAATCAGCCCCAGCATTTT
TRBV6-5	once	-	TRBJ1-4	CASSYGTFNEKLFF	TGTGCCAGCAGTTACGGCACCTTTAATGAAAAACTGTTTTTT
TRBV10-1	few	-	TRBJ2-2	CASSRDGITGELFF	TGCGCCAGCAGTCGGGACGGAATCACCGGGGAGCTGTTTTTT
TRBV10-1	-	-	TRBJ2-7	CASSELEQVASYEQYF	TGCGCCAGCAGTGAGTTAGAACAGGTCGCCTCCTACGAGCAGTACTTC
TRBV6-1	once	-	TRBJ1-2	CASSDNNYGYTF	TGTGCCAGCAGTGACAATAACTATGGCTACACCTTC
TRBV5-1	-	-	TRBJ2-1	CASSLVSGPGTIGNEQFF	TGCGCCAGCAGCTTGGTGTCGGGTCCAGGGACCATAGGGAATGAGCAGTTCTTC
TRBV5-1	-	-	TRBJ2-7	CASSRDGRSEEQYF	TGCGCCAGCAGCCGGGACGGTCGCTCGGAGGAGCAGTACTTC
TRBV4-1	-	-	TRBJ2-2	CASSHTLQGTGELFF	TGCGCCAGCAGCCACACGCTACAGGGAACCGGGGAGCTGTTTTTT
TRBV7-9	-	TRBD1	TRBJ1-6	CASSEAGTERNSPLHF	TGTGCCAGCAGCGAGGCCGGGACAGAAAGGAATTCACCCCTCCACTTT
TRBV5-1	-	-	TRBJ1-6	CASRQGHGNSPLHF	TGCGCCAGCAGACAGGGCCACGGAAATTCACCCCTCCACTTT
TRBV4-2	-	TRBD2	TRBJ2-1	CASSPHSGGDSYNEQFF	TGTGCCAGCAGCCCTCACAGCGGGGGCGACTCCTACAATGAGCAGTTCTTC
TRBV19	few	TRBD1	TRBJ1-6	CASSPPRTGGNSPLHF	TGTGCCAGTAGCCCCCCTCGGACAGGGGGAAATTCACCCCTCCACTTT
TRBV18	-	-	TRBJ1-4	CASSIGRDEKLFF	TGTGCCAGCTCAATAGGCCGAGATGAAAAACTGTTTTTT
TRBV18	-	-	TRBJ1-1	CASSPGLVTEAFF	TGTGCCAGCTCACCAGGGTTGGTTACTGAAGCTTTCTTT
TRBV10-1	-	TRBD2	TRBJ2-1	CASSDLGGVSLNEQFF	TGCGCCAGCAGTGACCTCGGGGGGGTCTCCCTCAATGAGCAGTTCTTC
TRBV6-1	-	-	TRBJ2-3	CASSALPGRGPTLIDTQYF	TGTGCCAGCAGTGCCCTCCCCGGCAGGGGTCCCACGTTAATAGATACGCAGTATTTT
TRBV5-4	-	TRBD2	TRBJ2-5	CASSFGTRGETQYF	TGTGCCAGCAGCTTTGGGACTAGAGGAGAGACCCAGTACTTC
TRBV2	-	TRBD2	TRBJ2-7	CASRGGTRPSYEQYF	TGTGCCAGCAGAGGAGGGACTAGACCTTCCTACGAGCAGTACTTC
TRBV18	-	TRBD1	TRBJ1-1	CASSPLTGDTEAFF	TGTGCCAGCTCACCCTTAACAGGGGACACTGAAGCTTTCTTT
TRBV5-6	-	TRBD1	TRBJ1-2	CASSHGQGRANYGYTF	TGTGCCAGCAGCCACGGACAGGGACGAGCTAACTATGGCTACACCTTC
TRBV5-1	-	-	TRBJ2-2	CASSLNPGAGELFF	TGCGCCAGCAGCTTGAACCCGGGAGCCGGGGAGCTGTTTTTT
TRBV7-3	-	-	TRBJ2-5	CASSIGPNQETQYF	TGTGCCAGCAGCATTGGACCGAACCAAGAGACCCAGTACTTC
TRBV18	-	TRBD1	TRBJ2-3	CASPKPTGNTDTQYF	TGTGCCAGCCCAAAACCGACAGGGAACACAGATACGCAGTATTTT
TRBV29-1	-	-	TRBJ1-1	CSVPRAGQINTEAFF	TGCAGCGTCCCCCGCGCGGGACAAATAAACACTGAAGCTTTCTTT
TRBV5-6	once	TRBD1	TRBJ2-3	CASRLGQGAADTQYF	TGTGCCAGCAGACTAGGACAGGGGGCCGCAGATACGCAGTATTTT